This section outlines one TCR beta chain sequence together with its context. Its antigen is unknown. This sample was taken from a study of siplizumab effects on memory and regulatory T cells. Overall study results and limits: Where siplizumab was present, mappable alloreactive CD4+ clones averaged approximately 66% Treg-derived, compared with 25% to 30% in controls. The diversity of naive T cells seemed greater than that of memory cells, and their alloresponse contribution seemed major.

The CDR3 loop spans 15 amino acids. In germline, CDR1 is LNHNV, CDR2 YYDKDF (reference sequence). Trimming left V 1 base short and J 3 bases short, with 9 bases between. Produced via immunoSEQ multiplex PCR; TCRdb's table is partial and in-frame only. This sample has approximately 100,000 clones, with more than 85% found just once. This clonotype was obtained from a human donor in good health. Some clones in this sample may be carry-over from other donors' samples. The V and J genes are TRBV15 and TRBJ1-4; no clear D gene. Input material: CD4+ T cells sorted from blood. The CDR3 reads CATSRGDGANEKLFF. The CDR3 DNA sequence: TGTGCCACCAGCAGAGGGGATGGGGCTAATGAAAAACTGTTTTTT.